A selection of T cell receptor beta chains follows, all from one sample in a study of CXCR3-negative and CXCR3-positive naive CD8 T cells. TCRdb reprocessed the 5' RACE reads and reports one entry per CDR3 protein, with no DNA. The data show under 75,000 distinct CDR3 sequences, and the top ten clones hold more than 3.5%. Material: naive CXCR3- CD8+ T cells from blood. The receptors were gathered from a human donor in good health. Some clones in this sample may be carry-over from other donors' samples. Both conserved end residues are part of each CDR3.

CDR3aa: CASSLGPRELGTDTQYF
v_gene: TRBV5-1
j_gene: TRBJ2-3

CDR3aa: CASSLGDLYEQYF
v_gene: TRBV5-1
j_gene: TRBJ2-7

CDR3aa: CSVEGDLVGTDTQYF
v_gene: TRBV29-1
j_gene: TRBJ2-3

CDR3aa: CASSSAGQHNEQFF
v_gene: TRBV6-6
j_gene: TRBJ2-1

CDR3aa: CASSSSYRDPQHF
v_gene: TRBV12-3/TRBV12-4
j_gene: TRBJ1-5

CDR3aa: CASSLAFRQGEPGELFF
v_gene: TRBV7-8
j_gene: TRBJ2-2

CDR3aa: CSVGQGAQPQHF
v_gene: TRBV29-1
j_gene: TRBJ1-5

CDR3aa: CASSSPGQAYQETQYF
v_gene: TRBV7-9
j_gene: TRBJ2-5

CDR3aa: CASSYYTSDKETQYF
v_gene: TRBV7-8
j_gene: TRBJ2-5

CDR3aa: CSGRDPRNEQFF
v_gene: TRBV29-1
j_gene: TRBJ2-1

CDR3aa: CASSPLGGMRQYF
v_gene: TRBV27
j_gene: TRBJ2-7

CDR3aa: CSVKGFDTEAFF
v_gene: TRBV20-1
j_gene: TRBJ1-1

CDR3aa: CASSFGDSSYNEQFF
v_gene: TRBV13
j_gene: TRBJ2-1

CDR3aa: CASSQGITIQETQYF
v_gene: TRBV6-5
j_gene: TRBJ2-5

CDR3aa: CASSSPGHYTGELFF
v_gene: TRBV7-2
j_gene: TRBJ2-2

CDR3aa: CASSYGSAANTGELFF
v_gene: TRBV6-2/TRBV6-3
j_gene: TRBJ2-2

CDR3aa: CASSPGASITDTQYF
v_gene: TRBV7-9
j_gene: TRBJ2-3

CDR3aa: CASSPFRTGNGYTF
v_gene: TRBV7-9
j_gene: TRBJ1-2

CDR3aa: CASSDPSGRLPSYNEQFF
v_gene: TRBV2
j_gene: TRBJ2-1

CDR3aa: CASSLAKENNEQFF
v_gene: TRBV5-1
j_gene: TRBJ2-1

CDR3aa: CASSQGQGPGSGYTF
v_gene: TRBV14
j_gene: TRBJ1-2

CDR3aa: CATSRPKVGGTGGYIQYF
v_gene: TRBV15
j_gene: TRBJ2-4

CDR3aa: CASLYSDTQYF
v_gene: TRBV10-3
j_gene: TRBJ2-3

CDR3aa: CASSYRANQPQHF
v_gene: TRBV6-5
j_gene: TRBJ1-5

CDR3aa: CSVVRTGGRNDYGYTF
v_gene: TRBV29-1
j_gene: TRBJ1-2

CDR3aa: CAISGGTSESKRGEQFF
v_gene: TRBV10-3
j_gene: TRBJ2-1

CDR3aa: CASTGTDQETQYF
v_gene: TRBV7-8
j_gene: TRBJ2-5

CDR3aa: CASSSDRGLGAFF
v_gene: TRBV12-3/TRBV12-4
j_gene: TRBJ1-1

CDR3aa: CASSHGTSGDASTDTQYF
v_gene: TRBV27
j_gene: TRBJ2-3

CDR3aa: CASSYRGSYEQYF
v_gene: TRBV6-5
j_gene: TRBJ2-7

CDR3aa: CASSQARTGPYEQYF
v_gene: TRBV4-3
j_gene: TRBJ2-7

CDR3aa: CASSLAGLRGLVGYTF
v_gene: TRBV12-3/TRBV12-4
j_gene: TRBJ1-2

CDR3aa: CASSSRTGDHEQYF
v_gene: TRBV4-2
j_gene: TRBJ2-7

CDR3aa: CSARDEETANEQFF
v_gene: TRBV20-1
j_gene: TRBJ2-1

CDR3aa: CASSPPDRETEAFF
v_gene: TRBV12-3/TRBV12-4
j_gene: TRBJ1-1

CDR3aa: CATSDTGTSGINEQFF
v_gene: TRBV24-1
j_gene: TRBJ2-1